These 18 T cell receptor beta chains share one sample of origin, sequenced in a study of beta chain features in type 1 diabetes. All of the isolated RNA was reverse transcribed, so expressed TCRB transcripts were sequenced. Repertoires were generated with immunoSEQ multiplex PCR, while TCRdb's copy carries only in-frame clones and drops some. The sample lists 130,000 to 150,000 clones; about 9.2% were seen once. Sequencing was carried out using central memory CD4+ T cells from blood. The receptors shown here come from a man between 18 and 29 years old in good health.

This clone was found many times. The chain couples TRBV9 to TRBJ1-2; D is perhaps TRBD1 (5 bases). Trimming left V 0 bases short and J 9 bases short, with 12 bases between. Germline CDR1 and CDR2: SGDLS and YYNGEE. CDR3 size: 13 residues. The CDR3 DNA reads as TGTGCCAGCAGCGTAGAGGGGATAAATAGCTACACCTTC. It specifies CASSVEGINSYTF.

This clone turned up a few times. The chain carries TRBV19 and TRBJ1-2; D may be TRBD1 (5 bases). This CDR3 spans 14 amino acids. The V gene lost 7 bases and the J gene lost 8 bases, with 20 bases spanning the gap. Per the germline V gene, CDR1 is LNHDA and CDR2 is SQIVND (reference sequence). CDR3 nucleotides: TGTGCCAGTAACTCCCTGGGTGGGGCTCGAGGCTACACCTTC. Its protein is CASNSLGGARGYTF.

This clone was detected only a few times. The rearrangement links TRBV5-4 to TRBJ2-3; TRBD2 matches 10 bases. This CDR3 is built from 15 residues. V dropped 5 bases and J dropped 0; count of bases not matched to a gene: 3. CDR1 is SGHNT and CDR2 is YYREEE in the germline V gene (reference sequence). CDR3 bases: TGTGCCAGCAGGGGTAGCGGGGGGAGCACAGATACGCAGTATTTT. Its translation: CASRGSGGSTDTQYF.

In this sample, this clone turned up a few times. The rearrangement links TRBV7-2 to TRBJ1-5; D is possibly TRBD1 (5 bases). The CDR3 spans 15 residues. Per the germline V gene, CDR1 is SGHTA and CDR2 is FQGNSA. Trimming removed 3 bases at V and 0 bases at J, with 9 bases between. The CDR3 nucleotides read TGTGCCAGCAGCTTGAACAGGCATAGCAATCAGCCCCAGCATTTT. Its protein product is CASSLNRHSNQPQHF.

This clone has a count of ten or more. This rearrangement joins TRBV30 to TRBJ2-5; D is unresolved. The CDR3 consists of 11 residues. The germline V gene encodes CDR1 GTSNPN and CDR2 SVGIG (reference sequence). The V end was cut by 5 bases, the J end by 0 bases, with 4 bases between. The CDR3 here is CAWRYQETQYF. For the CDR3, the DNA is TGTGCCTGGCGGTACCAAGAGACCCAGTACTTC.

There are a few counts of this clone. The rearrangement uses TRBV19 and TRBJ2-2; D is possibly TRBD1 (6 bases). V dropped 9 bases and J dropped 0 bases, with 14 bases sitting between them. There are 15 residues in the CDR3. Per germline, CDR1 LNHDA and CDR2 SQIVND (reference sequence). In DNA, the CDR3 is TGTGCCAGCGACAGGCGTCGGGCGAACACCGGGGAGCTGTTTTTT. This gives the protein CASDRRRANTGELFF.

The V and J genes are TRBV5-1 and TRBJ1-2; 8 bases align to TRBD1. After removal of 4 bases from V and 3 bases from J, the junction contained 2 bases not matched to a gene. The CDR3 loop spans 13 amino acids. Germline V gene lookup returns CDR1 SGHRS and CDR2 YFSETQ. Here the CDR3 DNA reads TGCGCCAGCAGCCAACAGGGGGACTATGGCTACACCTTC. It is translated as CASSQQGDYGYTF.

This clone was observed a handful of times. The gene calls are TRBV7-6 and TRBJ2-1, with 8 bases lining up with TRBD2. Germline CDR1 reads SGHVS; CDR2 reads FNYEAQ. The V gene end was trimmed by 4 bases and the J gene end by 10 bases; junction bases not matched to a gene: 12. The CDR3 covers 15 residues. CDR3: CASSSDPTGGREQFF. The CDR3 bases are TGTGCCAGCAGCTCCGACCCAACGGGGGGGAGAGAGCAGTTCTTC.

This chain uses TRBV30 with TRBJ2-3; 7 bases align to TRBD2. The V segment lost 5 bases and the J segment 1 base; nucleotides outside the gene matches: 3. This CDR3 region has 13 residues. Germline V gene lookup returns CDR1 GTSNPN and CDR2 SVGIG (reference sequence). The CDR3 DNA follows: TGTGCCTGGGTTGCGGGGGGCACAGATACGCAGTATTTT. Protein sequence: CAWVAGGTDTQYF.

This clone has just one count. The rearrangement uses TRBV5-4 and TRBJ1-2; D possibly corresponds to TRBD1 (6 bases). V lost 2 bases, J lost 5 bases, and 19 bases lay in between. The CDR3 has 16 amino acids. CDR1 and CDR2 from the germline V gene are SGHNT and YYREEE (reference sequence). The CDR3 nucleotides are TGTGCCAGCAGCTTACAGGGTAGGAGTGAATATTATGGCTACACCTTC. Amino acid sequence: CASSLQGRSEYYGYTF.

This clone was found a few times. This sequence joins TRBV25-1 and TRBJ1-6; D remains unclear. Trimming took off 0 bases at V and 8 bases at J, with 11 bases between the two ends. The CDR3 consists of 15 residues. Germline CDR1 is MGHDK and CDR2 is SYGVNS. In DNA, the CDR3 is TGTGCCAGCAGTGAATACGAAGGGAGATATTCACCCCTCCACTTT. Translation: CASSEYEGRYSPLHF.

This clone was seen ten or more times. This chain uses TRBV7-7 with TRBJ2-2; D is perhaps TRBD2 (6 bases). V shed 4 bases and J shed 0 bases, with 12 bases lying between them. Per the germline V gene, CDR1 is SSHAT and CDR2 is FNYEAQ (reference sequence). The CDR3 covers 16 residues. The CDR3 reads CASSWGGGANTGELFF. Here the CDR3 DNA reads TGTGCCAGCAGCTGGGGAGGCGGGGCGAACACCGGGGAGCTGTTTTTT. The variable domain in full, with the rest retrieved from reference TRBV7-7 and TRBJ2-2, is GAGVSQSPRYKVTKRGQDVTLRCDPISSHATLYWYQQALGQGPEFLTYFNYEAQPDKSGLPSDRFSAERPEGSISTLTIQRTEQRDSAMYRCASSWGGGANTGELFFGEGSRLTVL.

The table lists this clone with a few counts. This chain links TRBV27 with TRBJ2-7; 8 nucleotides align to TRBD2. The length of the CDR3 is 16 residues. Per germline, CDR1 MNHEY and CDR2 SMNVEV (reference sequence). V trimming: 2 bases; J trimming: 0 bases; junction bases outside the gene matches: 6. CDR3 coding DNA: TGTGCCAGCAGTTTAAAAGCGGGGGTGGGCTCCTACGAGCAGTACTTC. It codes for CASSLKAGVGSYEQYF.

This rearrangement joins TRBV6-1 to TRBJ1-4; D not certain. Per germline, CDR1 MNHNS and CDR2 SASEGT. CDR3 length: 14 residues. Trimming stripped 1 base from V and 2 bases from J, with 5 bases between. The CDR3 spells CASSEGLTNEKLFF. The CDR3 DNA reads as TGTGCCAGCAGTGAAGGACTGACTAATGAAAAACTGTTTTTT.

This clone occurred a few times. This chain links TRBV27 with TRBJ1-2; 8 bases agree with TRBD1. Germline V CDR1 and CDR2: MNHEY, SMNVEV (reference sequence). The CDR3 length is 14 residues. Trimming at V came to 5 bases and at J to 2 bases, leaving 4 bases not matched to a gene. The DNA of the CDR3 is TGTGCCAGCAGTAGCAGGGGGCCCAACTATGGCTACACCTTC. Amino acids: CASSSRGPNYGYTF.

The table lists this clone with a few counts. The genes are TRBV9 and TRBJ2-2; 9 bases line up with TRBD2. The CDR3 is 15 residues long. The germline gives CDR1 SGDLS, CDR2 YYNGEE. V shed 4 bases, J shed 1 base, and the junction held 2 bases outside the gene matches. Here the CDR3 reads CASSPAGGNTGELFF. The CDR3, as DNA: TGTGCCAGCAGCCCAGCGGGGGGGAACACCGGGGAGCTGTTTTTT.

The chain is built from TRBV5-1 and TRBJ2-7, with TRBD1 as a possible D gene (6 bases). The germline gives CDR1 SGHRS, CDR2 YFSETQ. The V gene lost 3 bases and the J gene lost 7 bases, with 20 bases spanning the gap. This CDR3 is 15 amino acids long. CDR3 nucleotides: TGCGCCAGCAGCTCCTCCTCGGGACATCTGGGTGAGCAGTACTTC. Translation: CASSSSSGHLGEQYF.

V gene TRBV4-3 combines with J gene TRBJ1-3, with D uncertain. CDR1 and CDR2 from the germline V gene are LGHNA and YSLEER. V dropped 4 bases and J dropped 4 bases, with 8 bases sitting between them. The CDR3 covers 13 residues. The CDR3 spells CASSRQQGNTIYF. DNA of the CDR3: TGCGCCAGCAGCCGCCAACAGGGAAACACCATATATTTT.